The 14 T cell receptor beta chains in this list originate from one sample, sequenced in a study of PD-L1 blockade in urothelial cancer. Generated by immunoSEQ multiplex PCR, the TCRdb table keeps only in-frame clones and is missing some. Seen here are roughly 17,000 clones, about 90% observed once, and the top ten hold roughly 6%. The sequencing here drew on PBMCs, taken around atezolizumab (anti-PD-L1) treatment. The receptor source for this set is a man aged 45-65 years with urothelial cancer.

V gene TRBV19 combines with J gene TRBJ2-1; the match to TRBD2 covers 7 bases. The ends lost 0 bases at V and 4 bases at J; junction bases unmatched: 12. Germline CDR1 reads LNHDA; CDR2 reads SQIVND (reference sequence). The CDR3 spans 18 residues. In DNA, the CDR3 is TGTGCCAGTAGTATAGATCTATTTCGGACTAGACCATACAATGAGCAGTTCTTC. It is translated as CASSIDLFRTRPYNEQFF.

This chain links TRBV28 with TRBJ1-6; 9 nucleotides align to TRBD1. In germline, CDR1 is MDHEN, CDR2 SYDVKM. The CDR3 consists of 16 residues. The trim removed 5 bases at V and 0 bases at J, leaving 2 bases unmatched. CDR3 residues: CASSKTGGSYNSPLHF. The CDR3 region has the DNA TGTGCCAGCAGTAAGACAGGGGGCTCCTATAATTCACCCCTCCACTTT.

The rearrangement joins TRBV7-8 to TRBJ2-2, with TRBD2 matching over 13 bases. This CDR3 has 16 residues. The ends lost 5 bases at V and 7 bases at J; junction bases unmatched: 7. The V gene's germline CDR1 is SGHVS and CDR2 FQNEAQ. Here the CDR3 reads CASSPRTSGGIGELFF. The CDR3 DNA is TGTGCCAGCAGCCCGAGGACTAGCGGGGGAATCGGGGAGCTGTTTTTT.

The J gene is TRBJ2-2, the V gene TRBV12-5; 8 bases are a match to TRBD1. The germline gives CDR1 LGHNT, CDR2 FRNRAP. The CDR3 is made up of 15 amino acids. V shed 5 bases, J shed 2 bases, and the junction held 4 bases outside the gene matches. In DNA, the CDR3 is TGTGCTAGTGGTGATGGACAGGGAAACACCGGGGAGCTGTTTTTT. This codes for CASGDGQGNTGELFF.

The rearrangement joins TRBV28 to TRBJ2-7; weak D call: TRBD2 (5 bases). The CDR3 sequence is 13 residues long. Trimming cost V 7 bases and J 0 bases, with 10 bases left between them. Germline loops: CDR1 MDHEN, CDR2 SYDVKM. DNA of the CDR3: TGTGCCAGCAAGGGCGGGCCCTCCTACGAGCAGTACTTC. This encodes CASKGGPSYEQYF. Combining the CDR3 with reference TRBV28 and TRBJ2-7 gives the whole variable domain DVKVTQSSRYLVKRTGEKVFLECVQDMDHENMFWYRQDPGLGLRLIYFSYDVKMKEKGDIPEGYSVSREKKERFSLILESASTNQTSMYLCASKGGPSYEQYFGPGTRLTVT.

V is TRBV11-2 and J is TRBJ2-7; a weak D match, TRBD2 (6 bases). Germline CDR1 SGHAT, CDR2 FQNNGV. The CDR3 loop spans 16 amino acids. The V and J ends lost 1 base and 4 bases respectively, with 17 bases between them. This CDR3 is CASSLVSSAGGYEQYF. The CDR3 DNA is TGTGCCAGCAGCTTAGTGTCGTCCGCTGGGGGGTACGAGCAGTACTTC.

This chain connects TRBV9 to TRBJ2-2; D unresolved. The V gene lost 3 bases and the J gene lost 0 bases, with 9 bases spanning the gap. The CDR3 length is 15 residues. In germline, CDR1 is SGDLS, CDR2 YYNGEE. This CDR3 reads CASSARGSNTGELFF. CDR3 DNA: TGTGCCAGCAGCGCTAGAGGCTCGAACACCGGGGAGCTGTTTTTT.

The sample holds one count of this clone. The rearrangement joins TRBV7-2 to TRBJ2-2; TRBD1 agrees at 8 bases. The junction had 6 bases not matched to a gene; V was cut back by 4 bases and J by 2 bases. Germline assignment: CDR1 SGHTA and CDR2 FQGNSA. This CDR3 contains 16 residues. CDR3 protein: CASSSGDRGNTGELFF. The CDR3 DNA reads TGTGCCAGCAGCTCGGGAGACAGGGGTAACACCGGGGAGCTGTTTTTT.

This chain joins TRBV7-2 and TRBJ2-5, with D possibly TRBD2 on 5 matching bases. V was pared by 1 base and J by 2 bases, with 5 bases between. In germline, CDR1 is SGHTA, CDR2 FQGNSA. This CDR3 has 13 amino acids. CDR3 DNA: TGTGCCAGCAGCTTAGGCGGGCAAGAGACCCAGTACTTC. Translating it yields CASSLGGQETQYF.

V and J are TRBV5-1 and TRBJ2-1; 7 nucleotides match TRBD2. Germline V gives CDR1 SGHRS, CDR2 YFSETQ. V lost 6 bases, J lost 6 bases, and 12 bases stayed unmatched. This CDR3 is built from 15 residues. The CDR3 DNA reads as TGCGCCAGCACCGCCCTACCGGGACTATCCAATGAGCAGTTCTTC. This translates into CASTALPGLSNEQFF.

This clone turned up a few times. The chain recombines TRBV6-1 with TRBJ2-1, with TRBD2 as a possible D gene (7 bases). Trimming left V 1 base short and J 4 bases short, with 11 bases between. Per germline, CDR1 MNHNS and CDR2 SASEGT. This CDR3 spans 15 amino acids. This CDR3 is CASSEEEGGYNEQFF. For the CDR3, the DNA is TGTGCCAGCAGTGAAGAGGAGGGGGGGTACAATGAGCAGTTCTTC.

A single count supports this clone. Other DNA sequences from this sample encode an identical CDR3 as well. The V call is TRBV5-1, the J call TRBJ1-5; D might be TRBD1 (6 bases). The germline CDR1 and CDR2 sequences are SGHRS and YFSETQ. V was pared by 0 bases and J by 4 bases, with 11 bases between. The CDR3 length is 15 residues. CDR3 nucleotide sequence: TGCGCCAGCAGCTTGGAACCGGGACAAAATCAGCCCCAGCATTTT. Its translation: CASSLEPGQNQPQHF.

The chain carries TRBV7-8 and TRBJ1-5; 7 bases line up with TRBD1. V was clipped by 3 bases and J by 5 bases; unmatched bases: 10. The germline gives CDR1 SGHVS, CDR2 FQNEAQ. This CDR3 is 16 amino acids long. The CDR3 reads CASSLVTGMQDQPQHF. CDR3 coding DNA: TGTGCCAGCAGCTTGGTGACAGGGATGCAGGATCAGCCCCAGCATTTT.

The chain has TRBV10-1 and TRBJ2-7; D may be TRBD2 (6 bases). The germline CDR1 and CDR2 sequences are WNHNN and SYGVQD (reference sequence). Between the trimmed V and J ends, which lost 6 bases and 2 bases, there was a span of 17 bases. The CDR3 has 15 amino acids. The CDR3 coding sequence is TGCGCCAGCAGCCCGAGTGGTAGCGGTCCCTACGAGCAGTACTTC. Protein sequence: CASSPSGSGPYEQYF.